This entry lists 28 T cell receptor beta chains sequenced from one sample in a study of cytomegalovirus exposure and HLA in healthy donors. Both 60 Vbeta primers and 13 Jbeta primers went into the PCR. Here immunoSEQ multiplex PCR was the method, and the copy in TCRdb shows in-frame clones only, minus some. The sample lists 100,000 to 150,000 clones; approximately 82% were seen once. Sequencing was carried out using PBMCs. The receptors come from a boy aged 2 to 10 in good health and CMV-seronegative.

The gene calls are TRBV7-8 and TRBJ2-1, with D perhaps TRBD2 (6 bases). Trimming took 4 bases from V and 3 from J, leaving 19 bases between them. Germline V gene data show CDR1 as SGHVS and CDR2 as FQNEAQ. This CDR3 is 17 amino acids long. CDR3 protein: CASSYNPVIADYNEQFF. The CDR3 DNA sequence: TGTGCCAGCAGCTATAACCCGGTGATAGCGGACTACAATGAGCAGTTCTTC.

The chain employs TRBV18 and TRBJ1-4, with D possibly TRBD1 on 5 matching bases. This CDR3 is built from 16 residues. Trimming stripped 2 bases from V and 3 bases from J, with 13 bases between. Germline V lookup: CDR1 KGHSH, CDR2 LQKENI. CDR3 sequence: CASSPKGDSPNEKLFF. CDR3 DNA: TGTGCCAGCTCACCAAAAGGAGACAGTCCTAATGAAAAACTGTTTTTT.

The rearrangement links TRBV2 to TRBJ2-7; 13 nucleotides align to TRBD2. V lost 7 bases and J lost 4; bases outside the gene matches: 10. The germline CDR1 and CDR2 sequences are SNHLY and FYNNEI. There are 16 residues in the CDR3. The CDR3 DNA sequence: TGTGCCAGCACTCCAGAGACTAGCGGGAGGTCTTACGAGCAGTACGTC. As protein: CASTPETSGRSYEQYV.

This sequence joins TRBV19 and TRBJ1-1; the D is unclear. Trimming cost V 6 bases and J 8 bases, with 13 bases left between them. Looked up from germline, CDR1 is LNHDA and CDR2 is SQIVND (reference sequence). CDR3 size: 12 residues. CDR3 region: CASRHTFNEAFF. DNA of the CDR3: TGTGCCAGTAGACACACGTTTAACGAAGCTTTCTTT.

V is TRBV5-4 and J is TRBJ2-1; TRBD2 matches at 8 bases. V lost 1 base and J lost 5; bases outside the gene matches: 5. Germline V gene sequence: CDR1 SGHNT, CDR2 YYREEE (reference sequence). This CDR3 contains 15 residues. The CDR3 bases are TGTGCCAGCAGCTTGTGGCGGGGGGCTCACAATGAGCAGTTCTTC. Amino acid sequence: CASSLWRGAHNEQFF.

Only one count was recorded for this clone. This chain connects TRBV10-1 to TRBJ2-7; D is undetermined. This CDR3 has 17 amino acids. The ends were cut back, 5 bases at V and 2 bases at J, with 22 bases in the middle. Germline CDR1 WNHNN, CDR2 SYGVQD (reference sequence). This CDR3 reads CASSPLVGASTTYEQYF. CDR3 nucleotides: TGCGCCAGCAGTCCCCTGGTGGGCGCCTCGACGACCTACGAGCAGTACTTC.

This rearrangement joins TRBV19 to TRBJ1-1; 9 nucleotides line up with TRBD1. The trim removed 6 bases at V and 7 bases at J, leaving 9 bases unmatched. Per the germline V gene, CDR1 is LNHDA and CDR2 is SQIVND (reference sequence). The CDR3 loop spans 14 amino acids. DNA of the CDR3: TGTGCCAGTAGGGCCGGGACAGGGTCCCTTGAAGCTTTCTTT. Amino acid sequence: CASRAGTGSLEAFF.

The chain links TRBV5-4 to TRBJ1-6; 7 positions match TRBD1. V was clipped by 4 bases and J by 7 bases; unmatched bases: 8. The CDR3 runs to 15 residues. The germline V gene encodes CDR1 SGHNT and CDR2 YYREEE (reference sequence). The CDR3 nucleotides are TGTGCCAGCAGCCGAGAGGGGGCTGGGAATTCACCCCTCCACTTT. Its protein product is CASSREGAGNSPLHF.

The chain joins TRBV2 to TRBJ1-5; the D gene is possibly TRBD1 (6 bases). Germline V gives CDR1 SNHLY, CDR2 FYNNEI. This CDR3 comprises 13 residues. Trimming took 4 bases from V and 3 from J, leaving 7 bases between them. The CDR3 sequence is CASSGTVNQPQHF. The CDR3, as DNA: TGTGCCAGCAGTGGGACAGTCAATCAGCCCCAGCATTTT.

This clone came up once. The V and J genes are TRBV5-6 and TRBJ1-1, with D possibly being TRBD1 (5 bases). CDR1 is SGHDT, CDR2 YYEEEE, per germline. Trimming stripped 4 bases from V and 4 bases from J, with 20 bases between. The CDR3 has 16 residues. Written as DNA, the CDR3 is TGTGCCAGCAGCCAGGTGGGGCGGAGGGAGATCACTGAAGCTTTCTTT. Protein sequence: CASSQVGRREITEAFF.

J is TRBJ2-1 and V is TRBV7-2, with TRBD2 matching over 11 bases. This CDR3 has 16 amino acids. Germline V lookup: CDR1 SGHTA, CDR2 FQGNSA. V shed 5 bases and J 1 base; nucleotides not matched to a gene: 4. CDR3 DNA: TGTGCCAGCAGCCCCGGGACTAGCGGATCCTACAATGAGCAGTTCTTC. Protein: CASSPGTSGSYNEQFF. Variable domain in full (rest from reference TRBV7-2 and TRBJ2-1): GAGVSQSPSNKVTEKGKDVELRCDPISGHTALYWYRQSLGQGLEFLIYFQGNSAPDKSGLPSDRFSAERTGGSVSTLTIQRTQQEDSAVYLCASSPGTSGSYNEQFFGPGTRLTVL.

The V and J genes are TRBV10-3 and TRBJ2-2; 9 bases are shared with TRBD2. CDR3 length equals 15 residues. The germline gives CDR1 ENHRY, CDR2 SYGVKD. V shed 7 bases and J 4 bases; nucleotides not matched to a gene: 7. The CDR3, as DNA: TGTGCCATCATGATAAGCGGGAGGAGCACCGGGGAGCTGTTTTTT. Residues: CAIMISGRSTGELFF.

This clone has only one observation. CDR3 bases: TGTGCCAGCAGTTTACGGGAGGGACACACAGATACGCAGTATTTT. Amino acid sequence: CASSLREGHTDTQYF. V gene TRBV28 combines with J gene TRBJ2-3; 8 bases agree with TRBD2. The CDR3 sequence is 15 residues long. Germline trimming cut 2 bases from V and 2 bases from J; bases unmatched to any gene: 3. Germline CDR1 is MDHEN and CDR2 is SYDVKM.

The rearrangement links TRBV6-5 to TRBJ1-1, with unresolved D. Trimming took 7 bases from V and 5 from J, leaving 8 bases between them. The germline CDR1 and CDR2 sequences are MNHEY and SVGAGI. The CDR3 totals 11 residues. DNA of the CDR3: TGTGCCAGCAAGAGAGAGACTGAAGCTTTCTTT. Encoded protein: CASKRETEAFF.

The rearrangement uses TRBV4-3 and TRBJ1-1, with D unclear. V was shortened by 0 bases and J by 1 base, with 18 bases between the two germline ends. CDR1 is LGHNA and CDR2 is YSLEER in the germline V gene. The CDR3 consists of 18 residues. CDR3 sequence (DNA): TGCGCCAGCAGCCAAGATGGAGCCAGCCGGGGAACGAACACTGAAGCTTTCTTT. This translates into CASSQDGASRGTNTEAFF.

The rearrangement joins TRBV6-4 to TRBJ2-3; TRBD2 is a possible D gene (6 bases). The CDR3 has 14 residues. In germline, CDR1 is MRHNA, CDR2 SNTAGT. Trimming shortened V by 4 bases and J by 2 bases, and 10 bases separated the two germline ends. As DNA, the CDR3 is TGTGCCAGCAGTGGTGGGGGGTCCACAGATACGCAGTATTTT. Amino acid sequence: CASSGGGSTDTQYF.

The chain links TRBV19 to TRBJ1-2; D uncertain. Germline values: CDR1 LNHDA, CDR2 SQIVND (reference sequence). V was pared by 4 bases and J by 0 bases, with 15 bases between. This CDR3 comprises 16 residues. CDR3 bases: TGTGCCAGTAGTACTGCCTTTGCGTTATCTAACTATGGCTACACCTTC. Translating it yields CASSTAFALSNYGYTF. The entire variable domain, with the rest obtained from reference TRBV19 and TRBJ1-2, is as follows: DGGITQSPKYLFRKEGQNVTLSCEQNLNHDAMYWYRQDPGQGLRLIYYSQIVNDFQKGDIAEGYSVSREKKESFPLTVTSAQKNPTAFYLCASSTAFALSNYGYTFGSGTRLTVV.

Only one count was recorded for this clone. The chain uses TRBV11-2 and TRBJ1-1, with TRBD1 identical over 7 bases. Unmatched junction bases numbered 4, after V lost 6 bases and J lost 6 bases. From germline, CDR1 is SGHAT and CDR2 FQNNGV. This CDR3 has 12 residues. The CDR3 reads CASRTGKSEAFF. DNA for the CDR3: TGTGCCAGCAGGACAGGGAAGTCTGAAGCTTTCTTT.

The chain has TRBV4-1 and TRBJ2-1; 8 nucleotides match TRBD2. With V trimmed by 0 bases and J by 3 bases, 4 bases remained unmatched. The CDR3 runs to 16 residues. Germline CDR1 MGHRA, CDR2 YSYEKL. The CDR3 here is CASSQERGGNYNEQFF. The CDR3 nucleotides are TGCGCCAGCAGCCAAGAGCGCGGGGGGAACTACAATGAGCAGTTCTTC.

V usage is TRBV19 and J usage is TRBJ2-1; D is possibly TRBD2 (6 bases). Germline V gene lookup returns CDR1 LNHDA and CDR2 SQIVND (reference sequence). Deletions cut 7 bases from V and 6 bases from J, with 13 bases between. This CDR3 has 13 amino acids. The CDR3 reads CASTSGWGNEQFF. CDR3 nucleotides: TGTGCCAGTACGAGCGGGTGGGGCAATGAGCAGTTCTTC.

The chain combines TRBV7-2 with TRBJ1-2; D may be TRBD1 (6 bases). The CDR3 has 13 residues. V lost 1 base to trimming and J lost 6 bases, with 9 bases between them. Germline V gives CDR1 SGHTA, CDR2 FQGNSA. The CDR3 reads CASSLGQADGYTF. CDR3 DNA sequence: TGTGCCAGCAGCTTAGGACAGGCGGATGGCTACACCTTC. Together with reference TRBV7-2 and TRBJ1-2, the CDR3 gives the full variable domain: GAGVSQSPSNKVTEKGKDVELRCDPISGHTALYWYRQSLGQGLEFLIYFQGNSAPDKSGLPSDRFSAERTGGSVSTLTIQRTQQEDSAVYLCASSLGQADGYTFGSGTRLTVV.

The rearrangement links TRBV19 to TRBJ1-3; 9 nucleotides agree with TRBD1. The CDR3 is made up of 16 amino acids. Germline values: CDR1 LNHDA, CDR2 SQIVND (reference sequence). V lost 9 bases, J lost 4 bases, and 13 bases stayed unmatched. The CDR3 DNA sequence: TGTGCCAGCACTTACCATCTCGGGACAGGGGGAAACACCATATATTTT. This sequence encodes CASTYHLGTGGNTIYF.

This chain uses TRBV4-2 with TRBJ2-7, with D possibly being TRBD2 (7 bases). Trimming removed 0 bases from V and 6 bases from J, with 18 bases in between. The CDR3 runs 16 residues. In germline, CDR1 is LGHNA, CDR2 YNFKEQ. In DNA, the CDR3 is TGTGCCAGCAGCCAAGATCTAGGGGGGGGCCGTACCGAGCAGTACTTC. Its protein is CASSQDLGGGRTEQYF.

The chain uses TRBV15 and TRBJ1-2, with D perhaps matching TRBD1 (5 bases). The CDR3 has 14 residues. V shed 4 bases and J shed 7 bases, with 16 bases lying between them. CDR1 and CDR2 (germline): LNHNV, YYDKDF (reference sequence). CDR3 coding DNA: TGTGCCACCAGCACGTCCTCCAGGGTGGCTGGCTACACCTTC. Protein sequence: CATSTSSRVAGYTF.

The chain recombines TRBV18 with TRBJ1-1; D gene ambiguous. CDR1 and CDR2 from the germline V gene are KGHSH and LQKENI. This CDR3 has 14 amino acids. V was pared by 6 bases and J by 0 bases, with 11 bases between. The CDR3 sequence: CASSTTGMNTEAFF. The CDR3 nucleotides read TGTGCCAGCTCGACGACGGGGATGAACACTGAAGCTTTCTTT.

The chain is built from TRBV9 and TRBJ1-2; 9 nucleotides match TRBD1. The CDR3 is 14 amino acids. V was clipped by 0 bases and J by 6 bases; unmatched bases: 3. From germline, CDR1 is SGDLS and CDR2 YYNGEE. The CDR3 DNA reads as TGTGCCAGCAGCGTAGACAGGGGGCTTGATGGCTACACCTTC. This encodes CASSVDRGLDGYTF.

This rearrangement joins TRBV7-9 to TRBJ1-4; 8 bases fit TRBD1. With 5 bases clipped from V and 3 bases from J, the junction kept 5 bases outside the gene matches. The V gene's germline CDR1 is SEHNR and CDR2 FQNEAQ (reference sequence). The CDR3 spans 15 residues. CDR3 amino acids: CASSPRDRPNEKLFF. In DNA form, the CDR3 reads TGTGCCAGCAGCCCGAGGGACAGGCCTAATGAAAAACTGTTTTTT. The variable domain in full, with the rest retrieved from reference TRBV7-9 and TRBJ1-4, is DTGVSQNPRHKITKRGQNVTFRCDPISEHNRLYWYRQTLGQGPEFLTYFQNEAQLEKSRLLSDRFSAERPKGSFSTLEIQRTEQGDSAMYLCASSPRDRPNEKLFFGSGTQLSVL.

The chain couples TRBV9 to TRBJ2-1; 10 bases agree with TRBD2. Germline V gene data show CDR1 as SGDLS and CDR2 as YYNGEE. V lost 0 bases, J lost 8 bases, and 5 bases stayed unmatched. The CDR3 totals 15 residues. CDR3 nucleotide sequence: TGTGCCAGCAGCGTAGGTCTAGCGGGAGAGTATGAGCAGTTCTTC. This sequence encodes CASSVGLAGEYEQFF.